This TCR beta chain comes out of a study of blood T cell repertoires in COVID-19. This table comes from immunoSEQ multiplex PCR, and its TCRdb copy is limited to in-frame clones, with some not included. The profile shows 65,000 to 95,000 clones, 70% to 85% of them singletons. Sequenced: peripheral blood. The source is a man in his fifties or sixties with active or convalescent COVID-19.

This CDR3 reads CASSHGETQYF. As DNA, the CDR3 is TGTGCCAGCAGCCACGGGGAGACCCAGTACTTC. This sequence joins TRBV6-2 or TRBV6-3 and TRBJ2-5, with D unresolved. V lost 6 bases and J lost 5, with 7 bases in between. CDR1 MNHEY and CDR2 SVGEGT come from the germline V gene. CDR3 length: 11 amino acids.